A single sample gave rise to the 25 T cell receptor beta chains below, sequenced in a study of shared clonotypes between healthy human individuals. Only CD45RO-negative cells positively selected for CCR7 counted as naive CD8 cells, so terminally differentiated effector memory CD45RA+ cells were excluded. The repertoire was sequenced with immunoSEQ multiplex PCR; TCRdb's copy has only in-frame clones and lacks some. The table has approximately 600,000 clones, 85% to 95% seen once; the top ten hold approximately 0.11%. Source material: naive CD8+ T cells sorted from blood. The receptors stem from a young woman in good health.

The chain has TRBV5-6 and TRBJ2-5; 14 bases align to TRBD2. CDR3 length equals 17 residues. From germline, CDR1 is SGHDT and CDR2 YYEEEE. V gave up 0 bases and J gave up 4 bases; unmatched junction bases: 5. CDR3 amino acids: CASSLVGTSGRIETQYF. In nucleotides, the CDR3 is TGTGCCAGCAGCTTGGTAGGGACTAGCGGGAGAATAGAGACCCAGTACTTC.

In regard to this clone: Within the sample, other DNA sequences also encode this same CDR3. The chain uses TRBV29-1 and TRBJ2-7, with 10 bases aligning to TRBD1. The CDR3 covers 13 residues. V lost 6 bases and J lost 2; bases outside the gene matches: 4. CDR1 and CDR2 (germline): SQVTM, ANQGSEA. The DNA of the CDR3 is TGCAGCGTGGGGACAGGGGATACCTACGAGCAGTACTTC. Protein product: CSVGTGDTYEQYF.

The V and J genes are TRBV13 and TRBJ2-7, with 7 bases fitting TRBD1. The junction had 6 bases not matched to a gene; V was cut back by 1 base and J by 6 bases. The V gene's germline CDR1 is PRHDT and CDR2 FYEKMQ (reference sequence). This CDR3 contains 14 residues. CDR3: CASSLEGAPAEQYF. The CDR3 DNA sequence: TGTGCCAGCAGCTTAGAGGGGGCTCCCGCCGAGCAGTACTTC. Complete variable domain (other parts from reference TRBV13 and TRBJ2-7): AAGVIQSPRHLIKEKRETATLKCYPIPRHDTVYWYQQGPGQDPQFLISFYEKMQSDKGSIPDRFSAQQFSDYHSELNMSSLELGDSALYFCASSLEGAPAEQYFGPGTRLTVT.

The chain has TRBV19 and TRBJ1-1; tentatively, D is TRBD1 (5 bases). Looked up from germline, CDR1 is LNHDA and CDR2 is SQIVND (reference sequence). This CDR3 has 15 residues. V shed 5 bases and J shed 4 bases, with 17 bases lying between them. The CDR3, as DNA: TGTGCCAGTAGTCCTACCCAAGGGGCTGGCACTGAAGCTTTCTTT. Protein product: CASSPTQGAGTEAFF.

Regarding this clone: Different DNA sequences within this sample yield the same CDR3. The chain uses TRBV5-4 and TRBJ2-1; D is unclear. The V and J ends lost 5 bases and 7 bases respectively, with 7 bases between them. CDR1 is SGHNT, CDR2 YYREEE, per germline (reference sequence). The CDR3 is made up of 11 amino acids. CDR3 in DNA: TGTGCCAGCAGTACGTCTAATGAGCAGTTCTTC. Protein: CASSTSNEQFF.

This chain links TRBV19 with TRBJ2-4; 11 bases map to TRBD2. The CDR3 extends over 16 amino acids. J was trimmed by 3 bases and V by 4 bases; bases with no gene match: 5. Looked up from germline, CDR1 is LNHDA and CDR2 is SQIVND (reference sequence). CDR3 coding DNA: TGTGCCAGTAGTAAACTAGCGGGAGCGGTCAAAAACATTCAGTACTTC. This gives the protein CASSKLAGAVKNIQYF.

The chain couples TRBV4-1 to TRBJ1-4; D is ambiguous. The CDR3 loop spans 15 amino acids. Germline loops: CDR1 MGHRA, CDR2 YSYEKL. V was clipped by 3 bases and J by 5 bases, with 13 bases between them. CDR3 DNA sequence: TGCGCCAGCAGCCAGGAACGGCGCATGAATGAAAAACTGTTTTTT. This sequence encodes CASSQERRMNEKLFF.

The chain combines TRBV9 with TRBJ2-3, with D maybe TRBD1 (8 bases). Between the trimmed V and J ends, which lost 3 bases and 5 bases, there was a span of 22 bases. The germline CDR1 and CDR2 sequences are SGDLS and YYNGEE. The CDR3 is 17 amino acids. CDR3 sequence reads: CASSDRGGAGPRDTQYF. DNA of the CDR3: TGTGCCAGCAGCGACAGGGGGGGAGCGGGGCCCCGAGATACGCAGTATTTT.

In its sample, this clone was seen once. The chain recombines TRBV19 with TRBJ1-1; 8 positions match TRBD1. Germline assignment: CDR1 LNHDA and CDR2 SQIVND (reference sequence). CDR3 length equals 14 residues. Trimming removed 0 bases from V and 7 bases from J; junction bases left unmatched: 4. In nucleotides, the CDR3 is TGTGCCAGTAGTATAGATCAGGGGGCGGATGAAGCTTTCTTT. Its protein product is CASSIDQGADEAFF.

V and J are TRBV6-5 and TRBJ2-2; D gene uncertain. The V and J ends lost 8 bases and 1 base respectively, with 11 bases between them. The CDR3 consists of 14 residues. Germline V gene sequence: CDR1 MNHEY, CDR2 SVGAGI. As DNA, the CDR3 is TGTGCCAGCTCGGAGCTGATGAACACCGGGGAGCTGTTTTTT. Protein sequence: CASSELMNTGELFF.

This CDR3 reads CASSGDYRSTYEQYF. CDR3 coding DNA: TGTGCCAGCAGTGGGGACTACCGATCCACCTACGAGCAGTACTTC. This rearrangement joins TRBV2 to TRBJ2-7; the match to TRBD2 covers 7 bases. Trimming at V came to 4 bases and at J to 2 bases, leaving 8 bases not matched to a gene. Germline V gene data show CDR1 as SNHLY and CDR2 as FYNNEI. The CDR3 sequence is 15 residues long.

This clone appeared a single time. The V gene is TRBV5-6, the J gene TRBJ2-7, with D unresolved. The CDR3 runs to 12 residues. Trimming cost V 0 bases and J 6 bases, with 7 bases left between them. Germline loops: CDR1 SGHDT, CDR2 YYEEEE. CDR3 nucleotide sequence: TGTGCCAGCAGCTTGGGGTCGCGCGAGCAGTACTTC. Its translation is CASSLGSREQYF.

V is TRBV28 and J is TRBJ2-7; D gene unclear. CDR1 and CDR2 (germline): MDHEN, SYDVKM. This CDR3 contains 15 residues. Trimming left V 6 bases short and J 1 base short, with 16 bases between. The CDR3 DNA follows: TGTGCCAGCAGCGCCCGGAAGCCGCTGTCCTACGAGCAGTACTTC. As protein: CASSARKPLSYEQYF.

This rearrangement joins TRBV14 to TRBJ2-3, with D unresolved. CDR3 length equals 16 residues. Trimming removed 0 bases at V and 1 base at J, with 11 bases between. Germline V gene sequence: CDR1 SGHDN, CDR2 FVKESK. CDR3 in amino acids: CASSQDDSWGTDTQYF. CDR3 DNA sequence: TGTGCCAGCAGCCAAGACGACTCCTGGGGCACAGATACGCAGTATTTT.

The V gene is TRBV7-8, the J gene TRBJ2-3; TRBD2 aligns across 7 bases. Germline trimming cut 5 bases from V and 8 bases from J; bases unmatched to any gene: 10. CDR3 length: 14 amino acids. In germline, CDR1 is SGHVS, CDR2 FQNEAQ. The CDR3 here is CASSPDNSGPTQYF. The CDR3 DNA reads TGTGCCAGCAGCCCTGATAATAGCGGGCCTACGCAGTATTTT.

The genes are TRBV5-6 and TRBJ2-1; 8 nucleotides line up with TRBD2. This CDR3 comprises 14 residues. The germline V gene encodes CDR1 SGHDT and CDR2 YYEEEE. V dropped 2 bases and J dropped 3; count of bases not matched to a gene: 1. The DNA of the CDR3 is TGTGCCAGCAGCTTAGCGGGAGACTACAATGAGCAGTTCTTC. It codes for CASSLAGDYNEQFF.

The chain joins TRBV6-5 to TRBJ2-1, with a tentative D call TRBD1 (6 bases). The germline CDR1 and CDR2 sequences are MNHEY and SVGAGI. The CDR3 spans 13 residues. The ends were cut back, 4 bases at V and 5 bases at J, with 9 bases in the middle. The CDR3 region has the DNA TGTGCCAGCAGTTTGGGGGCGAACAATGAGCAGTTCTTC. It translates to CASSLGANNEQFF.

The chain combines TRBV2 with TRBJ2-7; D unclear. V was pared by 3 bases and J by 3 bases, with 9 bases between. Per the germline V gene, CDR1 is SNHLY and CDR2 is FYNNEI. The CDR3 covers 13 residues. The CDR3 reads CASSDNMSYEQYF. The CDR3 DNA is TGTGCCAGCAGTGACAACATGAGCTACGAGCAGTACTTC.

This clone was seen just once. The chain carries TRBV7-9 and TRBJ1-5, with 7 nucleotides matching TRBD1. Germline-derived CDR1 and CDR2 are SEHNR and FQNEAQ (reference sequence). The CDR3 loop spans 14 amino acids. J lost 6 bases, V lost 1 base, and 3 bases had no gene match. This CDR3 is CASSLEGAGQPQHF. For the CDR3, the DNA is TGTGCCAGCAGCTTAGAGGGGGCGGGTCAGCCCCAGCATTTT.

The V and J genes are TRBV27 and TRBJ2-7; 10 bases are shared with TRBD1. Germline CDR1 MNHEY, CDR2 SMNVEV (reference sequence). The CDR3 extends over 15 amino acids. Trimming took 2 bases from V and 5 from J; bases not matched to a gene: 6. CDR3 sequence reads: CASSLTGTGVDEQYF. DNA for the CDR3: TGTGCCAGCAGTTTAACCGGGACAGGGGTGGACGAGCAGTACTTC.

The chain has TRBV28 and TRBJ1-1; no clear D. V gave up 3 bases and J gave up 1 base, with 15 bases separating them. The CDR3 contains 16 residues. Germline V gene sequence: CDR1 MDHEN, CDR2 SYDVKM. The CDR3, as DNA: TGTGCCAGCAGTTTCGCGTTTATAGGTTGGAACACTGAAGCTTTCTTT. Translation: CASSFAFIGWNTEAFF.

The J gene is TRBJ2-7, the V gene TRBV7-9, with 10 bases fitting TRBD2. CDR3 length equals 17 residues. CDR1 is SEHNR, CDR2 FQNEAQ, per germline (reference sequence). V was clipped by 5 bases and J by 3 bases; unmatched bases: 13. The CDR3 spells CASSHKAPGTSDYEQYF. The CDR3 DNA reads as TGTGCCAGCAGCCATAAGGCGCCCGGGACTAGCGACTACGAGCAGTACTTC.

The chain recombines TRBV2 with TRBJ2-7; 8 positions agree with TRBD1. This CDR3 has 14 amino acids. V was pared by 6 bases and J by 8 bases, with 12 bases of the junction left unmatched. In germline, CDR1 is SNHLY, CDR2 FYNNEI. The DNA of the CDR3 is TGTGCCAGCAGGGGGACAGGAGGTCTGTTGCAGCAGTACTTC. Translated, it gives CASRGTGGLLQQYF.

The genes are TRBV5-4 and TRBJ2-3, with 13 bases that match TRBD2. This CDR3 is built from 18 residues. V gave up 0 bases and J gave up 5 bases; unmatched junction bases: 9. CDR1 and CDR2 from the germline V gene are SGHNT and YYREEE (reference sequence). The CDR3 loop reads CASSLGRTSGRKGDTQYF. For the CDR3, the DNA is TGTGCCAGCAGCTTGGGCAGGACTAGCGGGAGAAAGGGAGATACGCAGTATTTT.

The chain recombines TRBV4-1 with TRBJ2-7; D call uncertain. Deletions cut 2 bases from V and 2 bases from J, with 7 bases between. The germline gives CDR1 MGHRA, CDR2 YSYEKL. The CDR3 length is 13 residues. In DNA form, the CDR3 reads TGCGCCAGCAGCCAACACCCAGCCTACGAGCAGTACTTC. Translating gives CASSQHPAYEQYF.